The rows below give T cell receptor beta chains drawn from one sample of a study of blood T cell repertoires in COVID-19. Clones were read by immunoSEQ multiplex PCR, and TCRdb kept only the in-frame ones, dropping some. The sample includes around 100,000 clones, roughly nine tenths seen only once; the top ten take roughly 1.9%. Sequencing used peripheral blood. Receptor source: a man between 45 and 60 years old with active COVID-19. CDR3s include the opening cysteine and the closing phenylalanine or tryptophan. The D gene is left open where the match is weak. The size entry is marked missing in some rows and otherwise reads once, few, many or a size class.

j_call: TRBJ1-4
v_call: TRBV7-8
d_call: NA
clone_size: NA
cdr3_nt: TGTGCCAGCAGCCAAGATGTAGGGGTCGGGAGTGAAAAACTGTTTTTT
cdr3_aa: CASSQDVGVGSEKLFF

j_call: TRBJ2-2
v_call: TRBV7-9
d_call: NA
clone_size: NA
cdr3_nt: TGTGCCAGCAGCAGCAGGGGAACCGGGGAGCTGTTTTTT
cdr3_aa: CASSSRGTGELFF

j_call: TRBJ2-3
v_call: TRBV2
d_call: TRBD2
clone_size: once
cdr3_nt: TGTGCCAGCACCCCGGCTAGCGGGAGGGTCTATACAGATACGCAGTATTTT
cdr3_aa: CASTPASGRVYTDTQYF

j_call: TRBJ2-7
v_call: TRBV11-2
d_call: NA
clone_size: NA
cdr3_nt: TGTGCCAGCAGCTTAAGCCATTCATACGAGCAGTACTTC
cdr3_aa: CASSLSHSYEQYF

j_call: TRBJ2-6
v_call: TRBV7-9
d_call: NA
clone_size: NA
cdr3_nt: TGTGCCAGCAGCGTTTCCCAGTCTGGGGCCAACGTCCTGACTTTC
cdr3_aa: CASSVSQSGANVLTF

j_call: TRBJ2-1
v_call: TRBV5-4
d_call: TRBD2
clone_size: NA
cdr3_nt: TGTGCCAGCAGCCCCGTGGAGCGGGGCTTTAATGAGCAGTTCTTC
cdr3_aa: CASSPVERGFNEQFF

j_call: TRBJ2-1
v_call: TRBV18
d_call: NA
clone_size: NA
cdr3_nt: TGTGCCAGCTCACCACCCGCACTATCCAGCTCCTACAATGAGCAGTTCTTC
cdr3_aa: CASSPPALSSSYNEQFF

j_call: TRBJ1-2
v_call: TRBV5-4
d_call: TRBD1
clone_size: NA
cdr3_nt: TGTGCCAGCAGCTTGGGGCAGGGGGCGCAGACTTACTATGGCTACACCTTC
cdr3_aa: CASSLGQGAQTYYGYTF

j_call: TRBJ1-5
v_call: TRBV6-6
d_call: TRBD1
clone_size: NA
cdr3_nt: TGTGCCAGCAGTTCCCAGGGGGCGAACGGCAATCAGCCCCAGCATTTT
cdr3_aa: CASSSQGANGNQPQHF

j_call: TRBJ2-7
v_call: TRBV2
d_call: TRBD1
clone_size: NA
cdr3_nt: TGTGCCATCGACCCCCCCGACAGGGCCTTCTCCTACGAGCAGTACTTC
cdr3_aa: CAIDPPDRAFSYEQYF

j_call: TRBJ2-2
v_call: TRBV6-5
d_call: NA
clone_size: NA
cdr3_nt: TGTGCCAGCATAATGGCGGGTGCCGGGGAGCTGTTTTTT
cdr3_aa: CASIMAGAGELFF

j_call: TRBJ1-1
v_call: TRBV5-4
d_call: NA
clone_size: NA
cdr3_nt: TGTGCCAGCAGCTTGGTACCAGGCGCTGAAGCTTTCTTT
cdr3_aa: CASSLVPGAEAFF

j_call: TRBJ1-6
v_call: TRBV19
d_call: NA
clone_size: few
cdr3_nt: TGTGCCAGTAGTATAACCCGACAGGCCTCAACTTATAATTCACCCCTCCACTTT
cdr3_aa: CASSITRQASTYNSPLHF

j_call: TRBJ1-2
v_call: TRBV19
d_call: TRBD1
clone_size: once
cdr3_nt: TGTGCCAGTAGTATAGTCCAAGACAGGGGGGCCAATGGCTACACCTTC
cdr3_aa: CASSIVQDRGANGYTF

j_call: TRBJ1-1
v_call: TRBV5-5
d_call: TRBD1
clone_size: NA
cdr3_nt: TGTGCCAGCAGCCTGGGGCAGGGGGCCACTGAAGCTTTCTTT
cdr3_aa: CASSLGQGATEAFF

j_call: TRBJ1-2
v_call: TRBV3-1/TRBV3-2
d_call: NA
clone_size: few
cdr3_nt: TGTGCCAGCAGCGGGGAGGGAGTCAATGGCTACACCTTC
cdr3_aa: CASSGEGVNGYTF

j_call: TRBJ2-5
v_call: TRBV11-2
d_call: TRBD1
clone_size: NA
cdr3_nt: TGTGCCAGCAGCTTAGATGGGGTCGACAGGGACGAGACCCAGTACTTC
cdr3_aa: CASSLDGVDRDETQYF

j_call: TRBJ2-1
v_call: TRBV10-2
d_call: TRBD2
clone_size: NA
cdr3_nt: TGCGCCAGCGGGACTAGCGGGATCTACAATGAGCAGTTCTTC
cdr3_aa: CASGTSGIYNEQFF

j_call: TRBJ1-2
v_call: TRBV4-2
d_call: NA
clone_size: NA
cdr3_nt: TGTGCCAGCAGCCAAGACCCCGGGCAGGGTAACTATGGCTACACCTTC
cdr3_aa: CASSQDPGQGNYGYTF

j_call: TRBJ2-1
v_call: TRBV5-8
d_call: TRBD2
clone_size: NA
cdr3_nt: TGTGCCAGCAGCCGCGGGGGGGCCTCCTACAATGAGCAGTTCTTC
cdr3_aa: CASSRGGASYNEQFF

j_call: TRBJ1-6
v_call: TRBV4-2
d_call: TRBD1
clone_size: NA
cdr3_nt: TGTGCCAGCAGCCGGGGACAGGCGAGCTCCTATAATTCACCCCTCCACTTT
cdr3_aa: CASSRGQASSYNSPLHF

j_call: TRBJ2-7
v_call: TRBV5-1
d_call: NA
clone_size: NA
cdr3_nt: TGCGCCAGCAGCCTAAATTCCCCCGAGCAGTACTTC
cdr3_aa: CASSLNSPEQYF

j_call: TRBJ1-1
v_call: TRBV12-3/TRBV12-4
d_call: NA
clone_size: NA
cdr3_nt: TGTGCCAGCAGGGGCACGAGGGCTGAAGCTTTCTTT
cdr3_aa: CASRGTRAEAFF

j_call: TRBJ1-2
v_call: TRBV6-1
d_call: NA
clone_size: NA
cdr3_nt: TGTGCCAGCAGTGAAGCATTGAGCTTCCTCTATGGCTACACCTTC
cdr3_aa: CASSEALSFLYGYTF

j_call: TRBJ1-1
v_call: TRBV19
d_call: TRBD1
clone_size: NA
cdr3_nt: TGTGCCAGTAGGGGACAGAAGAACACTGAAGCTTTCTTT
cdr3_aa: CASRGQKNTEAFF

j_call: TRBJ1-1
v_call: TRBV19
d_call: NA
clone_size: NA
cdr3_nt: TGTGCCAGTACCAGAGGTAACACTGAAGCTTTCTTT
cdr3_aa: CASTRGNTEAFF

j_call: TRBJ2-2
v_call: TRBV18
d_call: NA
clone_size: NA
cdr3_nt: TGTGCCAGCTCACCAAATACAGGGAATATCGGGGAGCTGTTTTTT
cdr3_aa: CASSPNTGNIGELFF

j_call: TRBJ1-2
v_call: TRBV6-5
d_call: TRBD1
clone_size: NA
cdr3_nt: TGTGCCAGCAGTTACGATCTGACAGGGACGTATGGCTACACCTTC
cdr3_aa: CASSYDLTGTYGYTF

j_call: TRBJ1-6
v_call: TRBV5-4
d_call: NA
clone_size: NA
cdr3_nt: TGTGCCAGCAGCTTGGGCCAGAACGGGATAATTTCACCCCTCCACTTT
cdr3_aa: CASSLGQNGIISPLHF

j_call: TRBJ1-6
v_call: TRBV2
d_call: NA
clone_size: NA
cdr3_nt: TGTGCCAGCAGGTCGCTTCCGATTAAGGGGTCACCCCTCCACTTT
cdr3_aa: CASRSLPIKGSPLHF

j_call: TRBJ1-3
v_call: TRBV9
d_call: NA
clone_size: NA
cdr3_nt: TGTGCCAGCAGCGTAGGTTTGCCTCGGCTTGGGGGAGGTGGAAACACCATATATTTT
cdr3_aa: CASSVGLPRLGGGGNTIYF

j_call: TRBJ2-1
v_call: TRBV19
d_call: TRBD2
clone_size: NA
cdr3_nt: TGTGCCAGTAGTCCGGGGGGTGGCTCCTACAATGAGCAGTTCTTC
cdr3_aa: CASSPGGGSYNEQFF

j_call: TRBJ2-7
v_call: TRBV5-1
d_call: TRBD2
clone_size: NA
cdr3_nt: TGCGCCAGCAGCTTGGCGGCGGGGGTCGGTGCTAACGAGCAGTACTTC
cdr3_aa: CASSLAAGVGANEQYF

j_call: TRBJ1-3
v_call: TRBV9
d_call: TRBD1
clone_size: NA
cdr3_nt: TGTGCCAGCAGGGGACAGGGGAGAGGAAACACCATATATTTT
cdr3_aa: CASRGQGRGNTIYF

j_call: TRBJ1-2
v_call: TRBV5-1
d_call: NA
clone_size: few
cdr3_nt: TGCGCCAGCAGCTTCCGGGGGGCCGACTATGGCTACACCTTC
cdr3_aa: CASSFRGADYGYTF

j_call: TRBJ2-2
v_call: TRBV10-1
d_call: NA
clone_size: NA
cdr3_nt: TGCGCCAGCAGTGAGTCGATTGGGGGCGTCGGGGAGCTGTTTTTT
cdr3_aa: CASSESIGGVGELFF

j_call: TRBJ2-1
v_call: TRBV3-1/TRBV3-2
d_call: NA
clone_size: NA
cdr3_nt: TGTGCCAGCAGCCAAAAGGCCCTAGCGCGAAGGATCTTC
cdr3_aa: CASSQKALARRIF

j_call: TRBJ2-1
v_call: TRBV2
d_call: TRBD2
clone_size: NA
cdr3_nt: TGTGCCACCCAAGGGACTAGCGGTTACAATGAGCAGTTCTTC
cdr3_aa: CATQGTSGYNEQFF

j_call: TRBJ2-3
v_call: TRBV2
d_call: TRBD2
clone_size: NA
cdr3_nt: TGTGCCAGCAGTGAGGGGCTAGCGGGGTGGGATAGAGATACGCAGTATTTT
cdr3_aa: CASSEGLAGWDRDTQYF

j_call: TRBJ2-3
v_call: TRBV11-2
d_call: TRBD1
clone_size: NA
cdr3_nt: TGTGCCAGCAGCTCCAGGGGGCTCACAGATACGCAGTATTTT
cdr3_aa: CASSSRGLTDTQYF

j_call: TRBJ1-2
v_call: TRBV20-1
d_call: NA
clone_size: NA
cdr3_nt: TGCAGTGCTAGTTCAGGGGCAGGGAACTATGGCTACACCTTC
cdr3_aa: CSASSGAGNYGYTF

j_call: TRBJ1-2
v_call: TRBV5-4
d_call: NA
clone_size: few
cdr3_nt: TGTGCCAGCAGCCAAACAGGGGGCTACACCTTC
cdr3_aa: CASSQTGGYTF